The rows below give T cell receptor beta chains drawn from one sample of a study of Ad26.COV2.S vaccination and SARS-CoV-2 variants. TCRdb's table, derived via immunoSEQ multiplex PCR, lists solely in-frame clones and lacks some. The repertoire consists of roughly 350,000 clones, with approximately 86% occurring once and the leading ten covering around 10%. Sample: peripheral blood, taken in a trial of Ad26.COV2.S vaccine versus placebo. All receptors come from a person between 18 and 65 years old who received the Ad26.COV2.S COVID-19 vaccine or a placebo. The CDR3 runs from the conserved cysteine through the conserved F or W. The order of the fields is V gene, CDR3 protein.

TRBV20-1 CSATRTNIQYF
TRBV7-3 CASSLNSRTEKGNTIYF
TRBV9 CASSVNSGRRNEQFF
TRBV4-3 CASSQETGFYEQYF
TRBV25-1 CASSEYDGYTF
TRBV27 CASSFGGRPHYEQYF
TRBV11-2 CASSFGTGMEAFF
TRBV19 CASIGLTVTEQFF
TRBV5-1 CASSVGSSTDTQYF
TRBV24-1 CATSERDSEQFF
TRBV6-4 CASRSGDGTEAFF
TRBV19 CASSIWLYNYGYTF
TRBV24-1 CATSDTDRQNQPQHF
TRBV6-6 CASSPKGISYNEQFF
TRBV27 CASIHRGLHTF
TRBV4-3 CASSQEFAGGTPDTQYF
TRBV10-3 CAITAAHNSPLHF
TRBV11-2 CASSPGRGNIQYF
TRBV11-2 CASSSGGDGYTF
TRBV3-1/TRBV3-2 CASSHYGVLAGATGELFF
TRBV4-2 CASSQEAGGGYTF
TRBV27 CASSLESGGPNEKLFF
TRBV4-3 CASSQERGQYYGYTF
TRBV27 CASSGVDTGDYEQYF
TRBV14 CASSQVWGSVGGYTF
TRBV27 CASSPGQGNSPLHF
TRBV28 CASSFYSEPNTGELFF
TRBV10-3 CAISDLGGNEQFF
TRBV5-1 CASSSGSPSYEQYF
TRBV28 CASSSLQFAGEKLFF
TRBV28 CASSPRLAEYQETQYF
TRBV2 CASSGQGLSQPQHF
TRBV6-5 CASSTGAHSNQPQHF
TRBV27 CASSAVGTGRSGYTF
TRBV13 CASSPGTYEQYF
TRBV19 CASRGGNQPQHF
TRBV4-3 CASSSQGSANYGYTF
TRBV24-1 CATSDMDGYNEQFF
TRBV4-2 CASSLGLAPGEQYF
TRBV7-2 CASSLGGYSYEQYF
TRBV7-2 CASNVGGHFTDTQYF
TRBV7-8 CASSTEVASMEAFF
TRBV7-9 CASSSPGAVEKTEAFF
TRBV29-1 CSGDVTNYGYTF
TRBV9 CASSAHGGGGYEQYF
TRBV6-2/TRBV6-3 CASSPSRERAPYEQYF
TRBV29-1 CSVGLAGEETQYF
TRBV5-1 CASSLEQVANTGELFF
TRBV6-1 CASSEGTGREPQHF
TRBV19 CASSLNTEAFF
TRBV6-5 CASSFGISFDTQYF
TRBV7-2 CASLTGGSYEQYF